These T cell receptor beta chains were read from a single sample in a study of control samples from healthy donors and cancer patients. TCRdb's copy holds only in-frame clones and misses some; the assay was immunoSEQ multiplex PCR. The repertoire holds around 170,000 clones, with 80% to 95% as singletons. The sample taken for sequencing was blood. These TCRs come from a woman aged 30 to 39 in good health. The CDR3 runs from the conserved cysteine through the conserved F or W. A D gene is named only where the DNA matches it firmly. Not every row has a clone size; where given, it reads once, few, many or a size class.

J: TRBJ2-3
D: -
size: -
V: TRBV11-2
DNA: TGTGCCAGCAGCTTAGGTATCGGCTCCACAGATACGCAGTATTTT
CDR3: CASSLGIGSTDTQYF

J: TRBJ1-1
D: -
size: -
V: TRBV29-1
DNA: TGCAGCGCGGCCATGATGAACACTGAAGCTTTCTTT
CDR3: CSAAMMNTEAFF

J: TRBJ1-1
D: TRBD1
size: -
V: TRBV28
DNA: TGTGCCAGCACCCATCTGGGACAGGGCTACACTGAAGCTTTCTTT
CDR3: CASTHLGQGYTEAFF

J: TRBJ2-1
D: -
size: once
V: TRBV2
DNA: TGTGCCATACGGGACCCCGACAATGAGCAGTTCTTC
CDR3: CAIRDPDNEQFF

J: TRBJ2-1
D: -
size: -
V: TRBV19
DNA: TGTGCCAGCGGAGGACCCGGAAGCGGGTTAAATGAGCAGTTCTTC
CDR3: CASGGPGSGLNEQFF

J: TRBJ2-3
D: -
size: -
V: TRBV18
DNA: TGTGCCAGCTCGCCCTACACTACTGGGGGCGATACGCAGTATTTT
CDR3: CASSPYTTGGDTQYF

J: TRBJ1-6
D: TRBD1
size: -
V: TRBV15
DNA: TGTGCCACCAGCAGCCGGGACAGGGGTTCACCCCTCCACTTT
CDR3: CATSSRDRGSPLHF

J: TRBJ1-3
D: TRBD1
size: -
V: TRBV4-1
DNA: TGCGCCAGCAGCCAAGAAGGGGAACAGGGGAGGAGAAACACCATATATTTT
CDR3: CASSQEGEQGRRNTIYF

J: TRBJ2-7
D: -
size: -
V: TRBV6-5
DNA: TGTGCCAGCAGTCCCTCCGCAGAATCCTACGAGCAGTACTTC
CDR3: CASSPSAESYEQYF

J: TRBJ2-3
D: TRBD1
size: -
V: TRBV11-2
DNA: TGTGCCAGCAGTCCCTGGAGGACAGGGAGTCCAGATACGCAGTATTTT
CDR3: CASSPWRTGSPDTQYF

J: TRBJ1-3
D: -
size: few
V: TRBV24-1
DNA: TGTGCCACCAGTGAGGGAACAGGTTCTGGAAACACCATATATTTT
CDR3: CATSEGTGSGNTIYF

J: TRBJ2-1
D: -
size: -
V: TRBV5-4
DNA: TGTGCCAGCAGCTTGGGGGGTAGCAGCCATGAGCAGTTCTTC
CDR3: CASSLGGSSHEQFF

J: TRBJ2-1
D: TRBD2
size: -
V: TRBV7-2
DNA: TGTGCCAGCAGCTTGGCTAGCGGGAGCTTCCCTTCCTACAATGAGCAGTTCTTC
CDR3: CASSLASGSFPSYNEQFF

J: TRBJ2-7
D: -
size: -
V: TRBV10-3
DNA: TGTGCCCGTGATCTCGAGCAGTACTTC
CDR3: CARDLEQYF

J: TRBJ1-2
D: TRBD1
size: -
V: TRBV6-5
DNA: TGTGCCAGCAGTTCCCCGGGACAGACTATCTATGGCTACACCTTC
CDR3: CASSSPGQTIYGYTF

J: TRBJ1-5
D: -
size: -
V: TRBV6-1
DNA: TGTGCCAGCAGTGAGAGTTTTGAGGGTCAGCCCCAGCATTTT
CDR3: CASSESFEGQPQHF

J: TRBJ1-1
D: -
size: -
V: TRBV5-1
DNA: TGCGCCCCCGAGAGGACACGGTACATGAACACTGAAGCTTTCTTT
CDR3: CAPERTRYMNTEAFF